This TCR beta chain came from a study of blood T cell repertoires in COVID-19. Study-wide background: The origin of the acute and convalescent COVID-19 samples was the United States, Italy and Spain. T cells, B-cell-depleted T cells, or PBMCs supplied cDNA or gDNA.

The CDR3 runs 14 residues. Trimming removed 3 bases at V and 4 bases at J, with 15 bases between. From germline, CDR1 is GTSNPN and CDR2 SVGIG (reference sequence). Authors' methods: Using reference gene primer amplification, nucleated cell counts were estimated. Assay: immunoSEQ multiplex PCR; the TCRdb copy retains only in-frame clones and omits some. V, J and clone size reflect that table, while D and trimming were determined from the DNA. Counted here are hundreds of thousands of clones, 65% to 85% occurring once; the ten biggest clones make up about 4%. The sequence came from a woman in her 40s with active or convalescent COVID-19. Source material: peripheral blood. The rearrangement joins TRBV30 to TRBJ1-1; D is undetermined. Written as DNA, the CDR3 is TGTGCCTGGAGAAATGGAGGCCTGGCCACTGAAGCTTTCTTT. This codes for CAWRNGGLATEAFF.